The clone carrying this T cell receptor (beta chain) was counted a single time. Primers included in the PCR were 60 Vbeta and 13 Jbeta primers. Authors' methods: Later, 80 million or so unique TCR beta chains were counted in an analysis, and 10 million to 12 million of them were shared. Libraries were prepared by immunoSEQ multiplex PCR; TCRdb keeps only in-frame clonotypes and omits some of them. V, J and clone size derive from that table, while D and trimming were established from the DNA sequence. Counted here are some 150,000 clones, 79% occurring once; the ten biggest clones make up about 1%. The CDR3 runs to 14 residues. Trimming took 6 bases from V and 3 from J, leaving 14 bases between them. CDR1 is MGHDK and CDR2 is SYGVNS in the germline V gene. The data belong to a study of cytomegalovirus exposure and HLA in healthy donors.

The origin of this receptor is a male donor in good health and CMV-seronegative. The chain combines TRBV25-1 with TRBJ1-2; D perhaps matches TRBD1 (5 bases). Sequenced input: PBMCs. This chain's CDR3 is CASRAQGRDYGYTF. The CDR3 DNA follows: TGTGCCAGCAGGGCCCAGGGTCGGGACTATGGCTACACCTTC.